These T cell receptor beta chains were read from a single sample in a study of T cells expressing NK-cell markers. Using the 5' RACE reads, TCRdb records one entry per CDR3 protein without DNA. This sample contains about half a million distinct CDR3 sequences. What was sequenced was blood T cells: a sorted CD56 or NKG2C T cell subset, CD4+ or CD8+ T cells, or bulk PBMC T cells (not recorded which). The receptors derive from a woman aged 45-59 years in good health. Both conserved end residues are part of each CDR3. Fields, in order: J gene, V gene, CDR3 protein.

TRBJ2-7 | TRBV30 | CAWRVPVVSYEQYF
TRBJ1-1 | TRBV7-2 | CASSTQGWGTEAFF
TRBJ2-1 | TRBV12-3/TRBV12-4 | CASSRDPINEQFF
TRBJ1-5 | TRBV20-1 | CSAKLTGGNQPQHF
TRBJ2-2 | TRBV10-3 | CAISRAGGIGGELFF
TRBJ2-3 | TRBV5-1 | CASSPGLTSGRVPDTQYF
TRBJ2-5 | TRBV12-3/TRBV12-4 | CASSPDWGSRVQETQYF
TRBJ2-1 | TRBV6-1 | CASSALTSGRRSYNEQFF
TRBJ2-3 | TRBV2 | CASSGTSGSPADTQYF
TRBJ2-1 | TRBV12-3/TRBV12-4 | CATRPSRDIYNEQFF
TRBJ2-2 | TRBV11-2 | CASSPGQAITGELFF
TRBJ2-5 | TRBV25-1 | CASRGTGRETQYF
TRBJ2-1 | TRBV6-1 | CASILFERVNPYNEQFF
TRBJ2-5 | TRBV7-2 | CASSLDGSVGETQYF
TRBJ2-4 | TRBV4-1 | CASSQTGPGGIQYF
TRBJ2-3 | TRBV5-1 | CASSLASGSVDTQYF
TRBJ2-7 | TRBV4-2 | CASSQPGLAGGSYEQYF
TRBJ2-1 | TRBV2 | CASSEGGRTYNEQFF
TRBJ1-1 | TRBV5-1 | CASSVLGMNTEAFF
TRBJ2-3 | TRBV12-3/TRBV12-4 | CASSLPGLESDTQYF
TRBJ1-5 | TRBV7-6 | CASSPVSDQPQHF
TRBJ1-2 | TRBV7-9 | CASSPRGGWGYTF